This is a list of T cell receptor beta chains from one sample in a study of T cell clonotyping in hematopoietic cell transplantation. Sequencing was performed with immunoSEQ multiplex PCR; in TCRdb, only in-frame clones are kept and a portion is missing. The sample gives about 45,000 clones, about four fifths of which show up once; roughly 5.5% is in the top ten. Sequencing used peripheral blood mononuclear cells, obtained before stem cell transplant. All receptors derive from a man aged 60-69 years with myelodysplastic syndrome. Some clones in this sample may be carry-over from other donors' samples. The CDR3 runs from the conserved cysteine through the conserved F or W. D genes are given only for firm matches. Clone size, where shown, is once, few, many, or a class for clones that have expanded.

J,V,D,size,CDR3,DNA
TRBJ2-3,TRBV19,TRBD1,.,CASSRGTGWDTQYF,TGTGCCAGTAGCCGAGGGACAGGGTGGGATACGCAGTATTTT
TRBJ2-3,TRBV7-2,.,few,CASSLFRDPGADTQYF,TGTGCCAGCAGCTTATTCCGAGACCCTGGCGCAGATACGCAGTATTTT
TRBJ1-1,TRBV5-4,.,.,CASSLGRDMNTEAFF,TGTGCCAGCAGCTTGGGAAGGGACATGAACACTGAAGCTTTCTTT
TRBJ1-6,TRBV28,.,once,CASSWSGVGVYNSPLHF,TGTGCCAGCAGTTGGTCAGGCGTTGGGGTCTATAATTCACCCCTCCACTTT
TRBJ1-2,TRBV7-2,TRBD1,once,CASSPAGDRPFYGYTF,TGTGCCAGCAGCCCCGCGGGGGACAGGCCCTTCTATGGCTACACCTTC
TRBJ2-2,TRBV4-2,TRBD1,.,CASSQGPGTGVMGELFF,TGTGCCAGCAGCCAAGGCCCGGGGACAGGGGTTATGGGGGAGCTGTTTTTT
TRBJ2-7,TRBV6-6,TRBD1,.,CASSYRQGVPYEQYF,TGTGCCAGCAGTTACCGGCAGGGGGTGCCCTACGAGCAGTACTTC
TRBJ1-5,TRBV2,.,once,CASSGSPRSQPQHF,TGTGCCAGCAGTGGGTCACCTCGGAGTCAGCCCCAGCATTTT
TRBJ2-7,TRBV6-5,.,.,CASSSRDSRREQYF,TGTGCCAGCAGTTCCCGGGACTCCCGTCGCGAGCAGTACTTC
TRBJ2-5,TRBV5-4,.,.,CASSGDIETQYF,TGTGCCAGCAGCGGGGACATAGAGACCCAGTACTTC
TRBJ1-6,TRBV5-1,TRBD1,.,CASSPEGATRLLHF,TGCGCCAGCAGCCCCGAGGGGGCTACGCGACTCCTCCACTTT
TRBJ1-1,TRBV28,TRBD1,.,CASRPGQRNTEAFF,TGTGCCAGCAGGCCGGGACAGAGGAACACTGAAGCTTTCTTT
TRBJ2-6,TRBV28,.,few,CASSQPGTGANVLTF,TGTGCCAGCAGCCAGCCGGGGACTGGGGCCAACGTCCTGACTTTC
TRBJ2-2,TRBV11-2,TRBD1,.,CASNVRGLVAGELFF,TGTGCCAGCAACGTCAGGGGGTTGGTCGCCGGGGAGCTGTTTTTT
TRBJ1-2,TRBV7-2,.,.,CASGGPGYTF,TGTGCCAGCGGGGGACCAGGCTACACCTTC
TRBJ2-6,TRBV27,.,.,CASSPIIAGANVLTF,TGTGCCAGCAGTCCCATAATAGCTGGGGCCAACGTCCTGACTTTC
TRBJ2-5,TRBV7-9,.,once,CASSLSAGPHQETQYF,TGTGCCAGCAGCTTATCGGCAGGGCCACACCAAGAGACCCAGTACTTC
TRBJ2-5,TRBV7-2,.,.,CASSLERIQETQYF,TGTGCCAGCAGCTTAGAACGGATACAAGAGACCCAGTACTTC
TRBJ1-2,TRBV10-2,.,.,CASSEQGIGGYGYTF,TGCGCCAGCAGTGAACAGGGAATTGGGGGCTATGGCTACACCTTC
TRBJ2-5,TRBV7-8,.,.,CASSLVGFAETQYF,TGTGCCAGCAGCTTAGTTGGATTTGCGGAGACCCAGTACTTC
TRBJ2-7,TRBV19,.,.,CASSINRNYEQYF,TGTGCCAGTAGTATCAACAGGAACTACGAGCAGTACTTC
TRBJ2-7,TRBV10-1,.,.,CAPNVADLLMYEQYF,TGCGCCCCCAATGTGGCGGACCTCCTCATGTACGAGCAGTACTTC
TRBJ1-2,TRBV7-2,.,.,CASSLNTGLLSGYTF,TGTGCCAGCAGCCTTAACACGGGACTCCTCTCTGGCTACACCTTC
TRBJ1-5,TRBV2,.,once,CAARRDNQPQHF,TGTGCCGCGCGCAGGGACAATCAGCCCCAGCATTTT
TRBJ2-3,TRBV2,.,.,CASSLRATTDTQYF,TGTGCCAGCAGTCTACGGGCCACCACAGATACGCAGTATTTT
TRBJ1-2,TRBV6-6,.,.,CASSYQGLEYGYTF,TGTGCCAGCAGTTACCAGGGATTGGAATATGGCTACACCTTC
TRBJ2-7,TRBV5-4,.,few,CASSSDGGAYEQYF,TGTGCCAGCAGCTCGGACGGTGGGGCCTACGAGCAGTACTTC
TRBJ1-3,TRBV7-6,.,.,CASSLAHRSSGNTIYF,TGTGCCAGCAGCTTAGCCCACCGCTCCTCTGGAAACACCATATATTTT
TRBJ2-7,TRBV6-5,TRBD1,.,CASSGDRTYEQYF,TGTGCCAGCAGTGGGGACAGGACCTACGAGCAGTACTTC
TRBJ2-5,TRBV27,.,.,CASSRRTVQETQYF,TGTGCCAGCAGTCGAAGGACGGTCCAAGAGACCCAGTACTTC
TRBJ1-2,TRBV7-2,TRBD1,.,CASSLAFRTGGLNYGYTF,TGTGCCAGCAGCTTAGCGTTCCGGACAGGGGGCCTTAACTATGGCTACACCTTC
TRBJ2-5,TRBV19,TRBD2,.,CASRKTSGGNEETQYF,TGTGCCAGTAGGAAAACTAGCGGGGGTAATGAAGAGACCCAGTACTTC
TRBJ2-3,TRBV4-2,TRBD2,once,CASQRGRTDTQYF,TGTGCCAGCCAGCGGGGGCGCACAGATACGCAGTATTTT
TRBJ1-2,TRBV27,.,once,CASSSAVYYGYTF,TGTGCCAGCAGTTCTGCCGTTTACTATGGCTACACCTTC
TRBJ1-2,TRBV7-2,.,.,CASSLVAGLYTF,TGTGCCAGCAGCTTAGTTGCGGGCCTCTACACCTTC
TRBJ1-6,TRBV6-6,TRBD1,.,CASSYTGGSSPLHF,TGTGCCAGCAGTTACACAGGGGGAAGTTCACCCCTCCACTTT
TRBJ1-4,TRBV6-5,.,few,CASSYYGTSEKLFF,TGTGCCAGCAGTTATTATGGGACGAGTGAAAAACTGTTTTTT
TRBJ1-1,TRBV5-1,TRBD1,.,CASSLSGGRTEAFF,TGCGCCAGCAGCCTCTCAGGGGGAAGGACTGAAGCTTTCTTT
TRBJ1-1,TRBV19,TRBD1,.,CASSIVGTGVQAFF,TGTGCCAGTAGTATTGTAGGGACAGGGGTACAAGCTTTCTTT
TRBJ1-1,TRBV11-2,.,.,CASSLSEGLAFF,TGTGCCAGCAGCTTATCAGAGGGCCTAGCTTTCTTT
TRBJ2-3,TRBV5-4,.,.,CASSSTSTDTQYF,TGTGCCAGCAGCAGCACTAGCACAGATACGCAGTATTTT
TRBJ2-5,TRBV5-1,TRBD2,.,CASSSGGGRQETQYF,TGCGCCAGCAGCTCCGGGGGAGGGAGGCAAGAGACCCAGTACTTC
TRBJ1-1,TRBV6-6,.,.,CASSPQRTEAFF,TGTGCCAGCAGCCCCCAGAGGACTGAAGCTTTCTTT
TRBJ1-5,TRBV5-6,TRBD1,once,CASSAGTGNEYGQPQHF,TGTGCCAGCAGTGCCGGGACAGGGAATGAATATGGTCAGCCCCAGCATTTT
TRBJ2-7,TRBV11-1,TRBD1,.,CASSWDRPYEQYF,TGTGCCAGCAGCTGGGACAGGCCCTACGAGCAGTACTTC
TRBJ1-1,TRBV5-1,TRBD1,.,CASRGQDEAFF,TGCGCCAGCAGAGGACAGGATGAAGCTTTCTTT
TRBJ2-3,TRBV29-1,.,.,CSVEGGPGNTDTQYF,TGCAGCGTTGAAGGAGGGCCGGGGAACACAGATACGCAGTATTTT
TRBJ1-1,TRBV20-1,.,.,CSARYIEAFF,TGCAGTGCTAGGTACATCGAGGCTTTCTTT
TRBJ1-1,TRBV7-2,.,once,CASSPRLGDTEAFF,TGTGCCAGCAGCCCGCGGCTTGGGGACACTGAAGCTTTCTTT
TRBJ2-7,TRBV28,.,.,CASSLGGTLTYEQYF,TGTGCCAGCAGTTTAGGGGGGACACTCACCTACGAGCAGTACTTC
TRBJ2-5,TRBV18,.,few,CASSFSGEETQYF,TGTGCCAGCTCCTTCTCAGGGGAAGAGACCCAGTACTTC
TRBJ2-4,TRBV5-4,.,.,CASSLAGGAAKNIQYF,TGTGCCAGCAGCTTGGCGGGCGGAGCAGCCAAAAACATTCAGTACTTC